Listed below are T cell receptor beta chains from one sample, sequenced in a study of identical twins. TCRdb reprocessed the 5' RACE reads with MiXCR, giving one entry per CDR3 protein. The sample lists hundreds of thousands of distinct CDR3 sequences, 6.1% occurring once. Sequencing used naive T cells sorted from blood. The receptor source for this set is a man in his late teens or twenties in good health. The CDR3 runs from the conserved cysteine through the conserved F or W. Fields, in order: clone size, V gene, CDR3 length, J gene, D gene, CDR3 protein, CDR3 DNA. A D gene is named only where the DNA matches it firmly. A row's size may be missing; if present it is once, few, many or a size class.

clone_size: -
v_call: TRBV30
cdr3_length: 13
j_call: TRBJ2-7
d_call: -
cdr3_aa: CAWSVGASLEQYF
cdr3_nt: TGTGCCTGGAGTGTAGGTGCCTCCCTCGAGCAGTACTTC

clone_size: many
v_call: TRBV20-1
cdr3_length: 15
j_call: TRBJ2-1
d_call: TRBD2
cdr3_aa: CSAFTSGRAYNEQFF
cdr3_nt: TGCAGTGCTTTCACTAGCGGGAGGGCCTACAATGAGCAGTTCTTC

clone_size: many
v_call: TRBV20-1
cdr3_length: 14
j_call: TRBJ2-2
d_call: -
cdr3_aa: CSALTHLNTGELFF
cdr3_nt: TGCAGTGCGCTTACCCACTTGAACACCGGGGAGCTGTTTTTT

clone_size: few
v_call: TRBV7-9
cdr3_length: 16
j_call: TRBJ2-1
d_call: -
cdr3_aa: CASSSNSGNSYNEQFF
cdr3_nt: TGTGCCAGCAGTTCGAATAGCGGAAACTCCTACAATGAGCAGTTCTTC

clone_size: many
v_call: TRBV14
cdr3_length: 15
j_call: TRBJ2-1
d_call: TRBD2
cdr3_aa: CASSQGLAGVNEQFF
cdr3_nt: TGTGCCAGCAGCCAGGGACTAGCGGGAGTCAATGAGCAGTTCTTC

clone_size: -
v_call: TRBV20-1
cdr3_length: 12
j_call: TRBJ2-1
d_call: -
cdr3_aa: CSARDQVHEQFF
cdr3_nt: TGCAGTGCTAGAGATCAGGTCCATGAGCAGTTCTTC

clone_size: few
v_call: TRBV7-9
cdr3_length: 13
j_call: TRBJ1-1
d_call: -
cdr3_aa: CASGKGGHTEAFF
cdr3_nt: TGTGCCAGCGGTAAAGGGGGTCACACTGAAGCTTTCTTT

clone_size: -
v_call: TRBV5-1
cdr3_length: 14
j_call: TRBJ1-1
d_call: -
cdr3_aa: CASSSGHLDTEAFF
cdr3_nt: TGCGCCAGCAGCTCGGGACACCTCGACACTGAAGCTTTCTTT

clone_size: few
v_call: TRBV27
cdr3_length: 14
j_call: TRBJ1-1
d_call: -
cdr3_aa: CASSLAGFGTEAFF
cdr3_nt: TGTGCCAGCAGTTTAGCAGGGTTTGGCACTGAAGCTTTCTTT

clone_size: few
v_call: TRBV4-1
cdr3_length: 14
j_call: TRBJ2-3
d_call: -
cdr3_aa: CASSQDRTTDTQYF
cdr3_nt: TGCGCCAGCAGCCAAGATCGAACGACAGATACGCAGTATTTT

clone_size: -
v_call: TRBV20-1
cdr3_length: 13
j_call: TRBJ1-1
d_call: TRBD1
cdr3_aa: CSARTGVNTEAFF
cdr3_nt: TGCAGTGCTAGAACAGGGGTGAACACTGAAGCTTTCTTT

clone_size: few
v_call: TRBV5-1
cdr3_length: 17
j_call: TRBJ2-1
d_call: -
cdr3_aa: CASSLVHLGISYNEQFF
cdr3_nt: TGCGCCAGCAGCTTGGTTCATCTGGGGATCTCCTACAATGAGCAGTTCTTC

clone_size: -
v_call: TRBV6-2/TRBV6-3
cdr3_length: 15
j_call: TRBJ2-4
d_call: -
cdr3_aa: CASSFAQLAKNIQYF
cdr3_nt: TGTGCCAGCAGCTTCGCCCAATTAGCCAAAAACATTCAGTACTTC

clone_size: many
v_call: TRBV5-1
cdr3_length: 14
j_call: TRBJ1-5
d_call: -
cdr3_aa: CASSLEIGSQPQHF
cdr3_nt: TGCGCCAGCAGCTTGGAAATTGGGAGTCAGCCCCAGCATTTT

clone_size: many
v_call: TRBV5-1
cdr3_length: 16
j_call: TRBJ2-5
d_call: TRBD2
cdr3_aa: CASSLTPTSGPETQYF
cdr3_nt: TGCGCCAGCAGCTTGACCCCGACTAGCGGGCCGGAGACCCAGTACTTC

clone_size: many
v_call: TRBV5-1
cdr3_length: 14
j_call: TRBJ1-1
d_call: -
cdr3_aa: CASSSQGGNTEAFF
cdr3_nt: TGCGCCAGCAGCTCGCAAGGGGGGAACACTGAAGCTTTCTTT

clone_size: few
v_call: TRBV2
cdr3_length: 13
j_call: TRBJ1-2
d_call: -
cdr3_aa: CASSPGGYYGYTF
cdr3_nt: TGTGCCAGCAGCCCCGGCGGGTACTATGGCTACACCTTC

clone_size: many
v_call: TRBV28
cdr3_length: 13
j_call: TRBJ1-5
d_call: TRBD1
cdr3_aa: CASYQGGWAPQHF
cdr3_nt: TGTGCCAGCTACCAGGGGGGGTGGGCGCCCCAGCATTTT

clone_size: many
v_call: TRBV6-2/TRBV6-3
cdr3_length: 17
j_call: TRBJ2-1
d_call: TRBD2
cdr3_aa: CASSILAGGPIGNEQFF
cdr3_nt: TGTGCCAGCAGCATACTAGCGGGAGGGCCGATTGGAAATGAGCAGTTCTTC

clone_size: many
v_call: TRBV3-1
cdr3_length: 17
j_call: TRBJ2-3
d_call: TRBD2
cdr3_aa: CASSRGTSGRGADTQYF
cdr3_nt: TGTGCCAGCAGCCGTGGGACTAGCGGGAGAGGAGCAGATACGCAGTATTTT

clone_size: many
v_call: TRBV20-1
cdr3_length: 15
j_call: TRBJ2-7
d_call: TRBD1
cdr3_aa: CSATFNRDRGNEQYF
cdr3_nt: TGCAGTGCCACATTCAACCGGGACAGGGGAAACGAGCAGTACTTC

clone_size: many
v_call: TRBV12-3/TRBV12-4
cdr3_length: 15
j_call: TRBJ2-1
d_call: TRBD2
cdr3_aa: CASRKGLAAYNEQFF
cdr3_nt: TGTGCCAGCAGAAAGGGTCTAGCGGCCTACAATGAGCAGTTCTTC

clone_size: many
v_call: TRBV20-1
cdr3_length: 12
j_call: TRBJ1-1
d_call: -
cdr3_aa: CSAPGVRTEAFF
cdr3_nt: TGCAGTGCCCCCGGGGTTAGAACTGAAGCTTTCTTT

clone_size: -
v_call: TRBV20-1
cdr3_length: 14
j_call: TRBJ2-1
d_call: TRBD2
cdr3_aa: CSASGLADPNEQFF
cdr3_nt: TGCAGTGCTAGCGGCCTAGCGGACCCCAATGAGCAGTTCTTC

clone_size: many
v_call: TRBV29-1
cdr3_length: 12
j_call: TRBJ2-5
d_call: -
cdr3_aa: CSVVRHQETQYF
cdr3_nt: TGCAGCGTTGTCCGGCACCAAGAGACCCAGTACTTC

clone_size: many
v_call: TRBV15
cdr3_length: 15
j_call: TRBJ1-1
d_call: TRBD1
cdr3_aa: CATSRDKQGLSEAFF
cdr3_nt: TGTGCCACCAGCAGAGATAAACAGGGGTTGTCGGAAGCTTTCTTT

clone_size: many
v_call: TRBV14
cdr3_length: 16
j_call: TRBJ2-1
d_call: TRBD1
cdr3_aa: CASSLRSGTGGNEQFF
cdr3_nt: TGTGCCAGCAGCCTACGCAGTGGGACAGGGGGCAATGAGCAGTTCTTC

clone_size: -
v_call: TRBV6-1
cdr3_length: 13
j_call: TRBJ2-3
d_call: -
cdr3_aa: CATYREGTDTQYF
cdr3_nt: TGTGCCACCTACAGGGAAGGCACAGATACGCAGTATTTT

clone_size: many
v_call: TRBV5-1
cdr3_length: 16
j_call: TRBJ2-3
d_call: -
cdr3_aa: CASSLASGDRFDTQYF
cdr3_nt: TGCGCCAGCAGCTTGGCCTCGGGAGACCGTTTCGATACGCAGTATTTT

clone_size: many
v_call: TRBV12-3/TRBV12-4
cdr3_length: 14
j_call: TRBJ2-1
d_call: -
cdr3_aa: CASSPGLVYNEQFF
cdr3_nt: TGTGCCAGCAGCCCGGGACTCGTATACAATGAGCAGTTCTTC

clone_size: many
v_call: TRBV10-3
cdr3_length: 15
j_call: TRBJ2-3
d_call: TRBD2
cdr3_aa: CAARGTSGSTDTQYF
cdr3_nt: TGTGCCGCACGAGGGACTAGCGGGAGCACAGATACGCAGTATTTT

clone_size: -
v_call: TRBV29-1
cdr3_length: 13
j_call: TRBJ1-4
d_call: -
cdr3_aa: CSVGPATNEKLFF
cdr3_nt: TGCAGCGTTGGACCCGCAACTAATGAAAAACTGTTTTTT

clone_size: -
v_call: TRBV3-1
cdr3_length: 16
j_call: TRBJ2-6
d_call: -
cdr3_aa: CASSQDAASGANVLTF
cdr3_nt: TGTGCCAGCAGCCAAGATGCAGCCTCTGGGGCCAACGTCCTGACTTTC

clone_size: many
v_call: TRBV20-1
cdr3_length: 13
j_call: TRBJ2-1
d_call: TRBD1
cdr3_aa: CSADRDSYNEQFF
cdr3_nt: TGCAGTGCTGACAGGGACTCCTACAATGAGCAGTTCTTC

clone_size: -
v_call: TRBV11-2
cdr3_length: 14
j_call: TRBJ2-1
d_call: TRBD2
cdr3_aa: CASRELAGQDEQFF
cdr3_nt: TGTGCCAGCAGGGAACTAGCGGGACAGGATGAGCAGTTCTTC

clone_size: few
v_call: TRBV12-3/TRBV12-4
cdr3_length: 18
j_call: TRBJ2-5
d_call: TRBD2
cdr3_aa: CASSSRTSVRRVSETQYF
cdr3_nt: TGTGCCAGCAGTTCTAGGACTAGCGTTCGGCGGGTTTCGGAGACCCAGTACTTC

clone_size: many
v_call: TRBV27
cdr3_length: 16
j_call: TRBJ1-1
d_call: -
cdr3_aa: CASRKIEGILGTEAFF
cdr3_nt: TGTGCCAGCAGAAAGATCGAGGGGATTTTGGGCACTGAAGCTTTCTTT

clone_size: -
v_call: TRBV4-1
cdr3_length: 16
j_call: TRBJ2-1
d_call: -
cdr3_aa: CASSQGGLADYNEQFF
cdr3_nt: TGCGCCAGCAGCCAAGGGGGGCTAGCGGATTACAATGAGCAGTTCTTC

clone_size: many
v_call: TRBV24-1
cdr3_length: 17
j_call: TRBJ2-3
d_call: TRBD1
cdr3_aa: CATSAGQGFTSTDTQYF
cdr3_nt: TGTGCCACCAGTGCCGGACAGGGGTTTACCAGCACAGATACGCAGTATTTT

clone_size: many
v_call: TRBV11-2
cdr3_length: 15
j_call: TRBJ2-1
d_call: -
cdr3_aa: CASSLDPPGYNEQFF
cdr3_nt: TGTGCCAGCAGCTTAGACCCCCCCGGGTACAATGAGCAGTTCTTC

clone_size: few
v_call: TRBV18
cdr3_length: 15
j_call: TRBJ2-6
d_call: -
cdr3_aa: CASSPPFPGANVLTF
cdr3_nt: TGTGCCAGCTCACCACCGTTTCCTGGGGCCAACGTCCTGACTTTC

clone_size: many
v_call: TRBV4-2
cdr3_length: 16
j_call: TRBJ2-3
d_call: TRBD1
cdr3_aa: CASSQDDRGLTDTQYF
cdr3_nt: TGTGCCAGCAGCCAAGACGACAGGGGCCTCACAGATACGCAGTATTTT

clone_size: few
v_call: TRBV29-1
cdr3_length: 13
j_call: TRBJ2-7
d_call: -
cdr3_aa: CSVEAKGTYEQYF
cdr3_nt: TGCAGCGTGGAGGCAAAAGGTACCTACGAGCAGTACTTC

clone_size: many
v_call: TRBV5-1
cdr3_length: 13
j_call: TRBJ2-5
d_call: -
cdr3_aa: CASRPTREETQYF
cdr3_nt: TGCGCCAGCAGACCGACACGAGAAGAGACCCAGTACTTC

clone_size: -
v_call: TRBV14
cdr3_length: 15
j_call: TRBJ1-5
d_call: -
cdr3_aa: CASSQDGNSNQPQHF
cdr3_nt: TGTGCCAGCAGCCAAGATGGTAATAGCAATCAGCCCCAGCATTTT

clone_size: few
v_call: TRBV6-2/TRBV6-3
cdr3_length: 19
j_call: TRBJ2-1
d_call: TRBD2
cdr3_aa: CASSYPASGLAGSYNEQFF
cdr3_nt: TGTGCCAGCAGTTACCCGGCTAGCGGTCTCGCCGGCTCCTACAATGAGCAGTTCTTC

clone_size: many
v_call: TRBV29-1
cdr3_length: 13
j_call: TRBJ2-2
d_call: -
cdr3_aa: CSGSGTTGGELFF
cdr3_nt: TGCAGCGGATCCGGGACAACTGGGGGGGAGCTGTTTTTT

clone_size: few
v_call: TRBV7-3
cdr3_length: 15
j_call: TRBJ2-1
d_call: -
cdr3_aa: CASSRGQNSYNEQFF
cdr3_nt: TGTGCCAGCAGCCGAGGACAGAACTCCTACAATGAGCAGTTCTTC

clone_size: many
v_call: TRBV6-5
cdr3_length: 14
j_call: TRBJ1-6
d_call: -
cdr3_aa: CASSYLDRTSPLHF
cdr3_nt: TGTGCCAGCAGTTACTTGGATCGTACCTCACCCCTCCACTTT

clone_size: many
v_call: TRBV27
cdr3_length: 14
j_call: TRBJ2-7
d_call: TRBD2
cdr3_aa: CASSLSGSGDEQYF
cdr3_nt: TGTGCCAGCAGTCTTAGCGGGAGTGGTGACGAGCAGTACTTC

clone_size: many
v_call: TRBV5-1
cdr3_length: 15
j_call: TRBJ2-2
d_call: -
cdr3_aa: CASSLGPPNTGELFF
cdr3_nt: TGCGCCAGCAGCTTGGGACCTCCTAACACCGGGGAGCTGTTTTTT

clone_size: -
v_call: TRBV19
cdr3_length: 15
j_call: TRBJ2-1
d_call: TRBD1
cdr3_aa: CASSPTGGRHNEQFF
cdr3_nt: TGTGCCAGTAGTCCGACAGGGGGTAGGCACAATGAGCAGTTCTTC

clone_size: few
v_call: TRBV5-1
cdr3_length: 15
j_call: TRBJ1-5
d_call: -
cdr3_aa: CASSLVPGEIQPQHF
cdr3_nt: TGCGCCAGCAGCTTGGTGCCAGGGGAAATTCAGCCCCAGCATTTT

clone_size: many
v_call: TRBV29-1
cdr3_length: 15
j_call: TRBJ2-1
d_call: -
cdr3_aa: CSVGGILWSYNEQFF
cdr3_nt: TGCAGCGTTGGGGGTATTTTGTGGTCCTACAATGAGCAGTTCTTC

clone_size: many
v_call: TRBV10-2
cdr3_length: 12
j_call: TRBJ1-2
d_call: -
cdr3_aa: CASSPGHDGYTF
cdr3_nt: TGCGCCAGCAGTCCCGGACACGATGGCTACACCTTC

clone_size: many
v_call: TRBV27
cdr3_length: 13
j_call: TRBJ2-7
d_call: TRBD2
cdr3_aa: CASRASGNYEQYF
cdr3_nt: TGTGCCAGCAGGGCTAGCGGGAACTACGAGCAGTACTTC

clone_size: many
v_call: TRBV20-1
cdr3_length: 14
j_call: TRBJ2-5
d_call: TRBD2
cdr3_aa: CSALKREAQETQYF
cdr3_nt: TGCAGTGCACTAAAGCGGGAGGCCCAGGAGACCCAGTACTTC